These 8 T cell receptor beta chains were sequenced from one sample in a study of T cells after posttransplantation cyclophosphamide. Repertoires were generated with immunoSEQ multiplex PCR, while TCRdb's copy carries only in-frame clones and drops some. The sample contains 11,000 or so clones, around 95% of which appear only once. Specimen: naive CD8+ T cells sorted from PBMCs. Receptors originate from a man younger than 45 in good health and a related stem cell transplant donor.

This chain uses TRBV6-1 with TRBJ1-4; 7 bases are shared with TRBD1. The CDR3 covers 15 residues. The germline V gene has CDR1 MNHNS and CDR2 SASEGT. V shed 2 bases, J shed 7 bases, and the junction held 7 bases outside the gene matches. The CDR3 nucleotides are TGTGCCAGCAGTGAATTTCACAGGGGAGGTGAAAAACTGTTTTTT. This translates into CASSEFHRGGEKLFF.

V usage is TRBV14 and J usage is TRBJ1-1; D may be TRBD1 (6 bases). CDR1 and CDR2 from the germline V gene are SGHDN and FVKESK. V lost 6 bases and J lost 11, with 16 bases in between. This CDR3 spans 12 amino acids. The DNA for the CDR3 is TGTGCCAGCAGGTTCACAGGGACCATGGCTTTCTTT. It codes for CASRFTGTMAFF. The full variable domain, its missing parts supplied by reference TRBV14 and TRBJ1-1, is EAGVTQFPSHSVIEKGQTVTLRCDPISGHDNLYWYRRVMGKEIKFLLHFVKESKQDESGMPNNRFLAERTGGTYSTLKVQPAELEDSGVYFCASRFTGTMAFFGQGTRLTVV.

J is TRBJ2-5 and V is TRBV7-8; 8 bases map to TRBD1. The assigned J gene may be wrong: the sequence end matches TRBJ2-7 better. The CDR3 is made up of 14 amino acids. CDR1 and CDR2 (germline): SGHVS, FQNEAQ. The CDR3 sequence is CASSLEQGVDEQYF. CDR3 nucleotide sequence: TGTGCCAGCAGCTTAGAACAGGGGGTGGACGAGCAGTACTTC.

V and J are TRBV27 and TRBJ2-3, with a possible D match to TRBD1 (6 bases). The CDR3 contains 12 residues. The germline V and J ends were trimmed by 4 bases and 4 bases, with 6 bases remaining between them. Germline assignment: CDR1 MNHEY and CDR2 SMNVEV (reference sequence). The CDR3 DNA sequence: TGTGCCAGCAGTTGGGGGCCAGATACGCAGTATTTT. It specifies CASSWGPDTQYF.

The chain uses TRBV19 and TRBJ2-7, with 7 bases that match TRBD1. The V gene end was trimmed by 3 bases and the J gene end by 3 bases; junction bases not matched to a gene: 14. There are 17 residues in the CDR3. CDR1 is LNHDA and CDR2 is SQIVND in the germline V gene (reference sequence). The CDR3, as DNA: TGTGCCAGTAGTATCGGATTGTTAATGCAGGGGGACTACGAGCAGTACTTC. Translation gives CASSIGLLMQGDYEQYF. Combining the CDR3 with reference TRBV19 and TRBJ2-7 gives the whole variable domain DGGITQSPKYLFRKEGQNVTLSCEQNLNHDAMYWYRQDPGQGLRLIYYSQIVNDFQKGDIAEGYSVSREKKESFPLTVTSAQKNPTAFYLCASSIGLLMQGDYEQYFGPGTRLTVT.

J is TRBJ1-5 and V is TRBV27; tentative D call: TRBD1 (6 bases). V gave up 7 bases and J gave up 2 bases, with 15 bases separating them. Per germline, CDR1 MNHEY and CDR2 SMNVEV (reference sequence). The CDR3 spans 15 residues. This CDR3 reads CASTNRAGGNQPQHF. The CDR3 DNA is TGTGCCAGCACCAACAGGGCTGGGGGCAATCAGCCCCAGCATTTT.

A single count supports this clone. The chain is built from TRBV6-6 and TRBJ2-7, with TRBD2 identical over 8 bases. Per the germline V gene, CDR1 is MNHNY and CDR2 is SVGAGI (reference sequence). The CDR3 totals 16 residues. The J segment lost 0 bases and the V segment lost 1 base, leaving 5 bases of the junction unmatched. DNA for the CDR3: TGTGCCAGCAGTTACTGGGCGGGGGGAACCTCCTACGAGCAGTACTTC. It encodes CASSYWAGGTSYEQYF.

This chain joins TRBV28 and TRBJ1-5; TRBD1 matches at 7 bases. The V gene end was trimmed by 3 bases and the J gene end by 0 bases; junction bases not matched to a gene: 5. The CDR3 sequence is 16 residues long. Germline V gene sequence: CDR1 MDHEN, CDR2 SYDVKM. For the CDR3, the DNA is TGTGCCAGCAGTTTCCGGGACAGTTCTAGCAATCAGCCCCAGCATTTT. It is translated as CASSFRDSSSNQPQHF.